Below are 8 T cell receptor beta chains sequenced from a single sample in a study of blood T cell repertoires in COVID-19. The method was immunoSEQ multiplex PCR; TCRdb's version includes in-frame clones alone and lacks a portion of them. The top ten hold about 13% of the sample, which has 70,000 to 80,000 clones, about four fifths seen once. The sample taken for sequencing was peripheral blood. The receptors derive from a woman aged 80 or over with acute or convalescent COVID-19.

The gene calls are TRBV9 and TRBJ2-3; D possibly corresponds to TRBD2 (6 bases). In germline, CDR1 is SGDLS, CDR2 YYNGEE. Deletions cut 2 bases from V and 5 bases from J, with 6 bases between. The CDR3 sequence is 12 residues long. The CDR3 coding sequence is TGTGCCAGCAGCGTCGGGGGAGATACGCAGTATTTT. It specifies CASSVGGDTQYF.

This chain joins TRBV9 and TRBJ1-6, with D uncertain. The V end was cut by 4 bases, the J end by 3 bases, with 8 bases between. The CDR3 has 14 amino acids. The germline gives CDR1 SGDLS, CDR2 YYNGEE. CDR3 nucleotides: TGTGCCAGCAGCCCCGGGGTCTATAATTCACCCCTCCACTTT. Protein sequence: CASSPGVYNSPLHF.

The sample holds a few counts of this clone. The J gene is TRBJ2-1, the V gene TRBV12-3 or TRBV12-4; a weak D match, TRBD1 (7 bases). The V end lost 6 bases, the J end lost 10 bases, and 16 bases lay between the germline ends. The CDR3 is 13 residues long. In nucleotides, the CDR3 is TGTGCCAGCAGCCAGGCGACAGGGAGGGAGCAGTTCTTC. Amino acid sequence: CASSQATGREQFF.

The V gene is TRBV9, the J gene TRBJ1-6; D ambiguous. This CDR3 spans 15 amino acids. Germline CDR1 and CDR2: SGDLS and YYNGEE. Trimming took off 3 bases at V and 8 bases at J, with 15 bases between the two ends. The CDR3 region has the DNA TGTGCCAGCAGCGCCGCCGGGGTTGCCTATTCACCCCTCCACTTT. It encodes CASSAAGVAYSPLHF.

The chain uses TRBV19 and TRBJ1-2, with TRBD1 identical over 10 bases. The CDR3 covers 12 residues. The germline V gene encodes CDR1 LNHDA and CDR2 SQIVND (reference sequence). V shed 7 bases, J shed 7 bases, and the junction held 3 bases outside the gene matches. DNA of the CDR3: TGTGCCAGTACCGGACAGGGGGTTGGCTACACCTTC. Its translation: CASTGQGVGYTF.

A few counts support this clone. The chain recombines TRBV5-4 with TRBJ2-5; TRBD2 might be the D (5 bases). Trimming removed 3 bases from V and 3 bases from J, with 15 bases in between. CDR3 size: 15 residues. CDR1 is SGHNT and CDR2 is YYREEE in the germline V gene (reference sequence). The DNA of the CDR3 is TGTGCCAGCAGCTCAACGGGAAAATCGGAAGAGACCCAGTACTTC. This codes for CASSSTGKSEETQYF. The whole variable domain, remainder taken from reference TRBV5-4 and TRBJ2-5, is ETGVTQSPTHLIKTRGQQVTLRCSSQSGHNTVSWYQQALGQGPQFIFQYYREEENGRGNFPPRFSGLQFPNYSSELNVNALELDDSALYLCASSSTGKSEETQYFGPGTRLLVL.

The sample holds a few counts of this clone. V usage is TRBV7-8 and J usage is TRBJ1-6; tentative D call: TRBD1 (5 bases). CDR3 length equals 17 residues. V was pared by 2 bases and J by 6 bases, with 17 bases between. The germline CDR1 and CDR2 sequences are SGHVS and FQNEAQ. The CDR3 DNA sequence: TGTGCCAGCAGCTTATGGCAGCGCGGGACTGTTAATTCACCCCTCCACTTT. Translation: CASSLWQRGTVNSPLHF.

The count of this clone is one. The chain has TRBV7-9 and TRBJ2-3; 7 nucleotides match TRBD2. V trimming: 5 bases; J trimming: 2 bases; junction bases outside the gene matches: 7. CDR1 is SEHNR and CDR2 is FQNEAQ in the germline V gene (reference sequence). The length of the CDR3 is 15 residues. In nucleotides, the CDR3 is TGTGCCAGCAGCGCTACGGGAGGACCCACAGATACGCAGTATTTT. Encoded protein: CASSATGGPTDTQYF.